This section outlines one T cell receptor (beta chain) sequence together with its context. What it binds is not known. CDR3 length: 14 residues. V was shortened by 1 base and J by 5 bases, with 8 bases between the two germline ends. From germline, CDR1 is MNHEY and CDR2 SMNVEV (reference sequence). At a deep level, the assay was run. Produced via immunoSEQ multiplex PCR; TCRdb's table is partial and in-frame only. Among around 2.1 million clones listed, just over 90% were seen once. Terminally differentiated effector memory CD45RA+ cells were excluded from the naive CD8 cells, which were CD45RO-negative and positively selected for CCR7. These data come from a study of shared clonotypes between healthy human individuals. Study-level results: As a rule, naive subsets had a larger estimated richness than memory subsets.

The origin of this receptor is a man aged 18 to 30 in good health. Some clones in this sample may be carry-over from other donors' samples. Sample: naive CD8+ T cells from PBMCs. This rearrangement joins TRBV27 to TRBJ2-2; TRBD2 is a possible D gene (5 bases). The CDR3 loop is CASSLYGVTGELFF. The CDR3 bases are TGTGCCAGCAGTTTATACGGGGTAACCGGGGAGCTGTTTTTT.